These 26 T cell receptor beta chains share one sample of origin, sequenced in a study of blood T cell repertoires in COVID-19. Using immunoSEQ multiplex PCR, the repertoire was profiled, and TCRdb retains in-frame clones only, with some absent. Of a few hundred thousand clones in the sample, roughly four fifths were seen once. The specimen sequenced was PBMCs or T cells enriched from blood (not recorded which). These receptors were taken from a man aged 45-60 years who had recovered from COVID-19.

The rearrangement links TRBV9 to TRBJ2-5; TRBD1 might be the D (6 bases). CDR3 length equals 13 residues. Germline values: CDR1 SGDLS, CDR2 YYNGEE. The V end was cut by 4 bases, the J end by 3 bases, with 10 bases between. CDR3 loop: CASSPGQKETQYF. CDR3 in DNA: TGTGCCAGCAGCCCCGGACAGAAAGAGACCCAGTACTTC.

This clone was seen a few times. The genes are TRBV5-6 and TRBJ1-6; perhaps TRBD1 as D (6 bases). From germline, CDR1 is SGHDT and CDR2 YYEEEE. This CDR3 is 16 amino acids long. The V end lost 2 bases, the J end lost 5 bases, and 14 bases lay between the germline ends. The CDR3 loop is CASSFSGTPNNSPLHF. CDR3 sequence (DNA): TGTGCCAGCAGCTTCAGTGGGACACCAAATAATTCACCCCTCCACTTT.

The J gene is TRBJ2-5, the V gene TRBV5-5; 7 bases align to TRBD1. The CDR3 is 15 amino acids. Germline CDR1 reads SGHKS; CDR2 reads YYEKEE (reference sequence). V lost 0 bases and J lost 1; bases outside the gene matches: 3. The CDR3 region has the DNA TGTGCCAGCAGCTTGGTAAGGACAGGCCAAGAGACCCAGTACTTC. Protein: CASSLVRTGQETQYF.

The CDR3 reads CASSRAGTSDEQYF. The CDR3 coding sequence is TGTGCCAGCAGCCGAGCCGGGACTAGCGACGAGCAGTACTTC. The rearrangement uses TRBV6-2 or TRBV6-3 and TRBJ2-7; the match to TRBD2 covers 10 bases. There are 14 residues in the CDR3. The germline gives CDR1 MNHEY, CDR2 SVGEGT. V lost 6 bases to trimming and J lost 5 bases; unmatched junction nucleotides: 7.

This clone was seen a few times. CDR3 amino acids: CASGPPGDRYGYTF. In nucleotides, the CDR3 is TGTGCTAGTGGACCCCCCGGTGATCGCTACGGCTACACCTTC. The chain has TRBV12-5 and TRBJ1-2, with D unresolved. This CDR3 has 14 residues. Trimming removed 6 bases at V and 8 bases at J, with 19 bases between. Germline CDR1 and CDR2: LGHNT and FRNRAP.

J is TRBJ2-1 and V is TRBV11-3, with D possibly TRBD2 on 5 matching bases. Germline CDR1 and CDR2: SGHNT and YENEEA. The CDR3 is 14 residues long. V gave up 5 bases and J gave up 1 base, with 9 bases separating them. The chain's CDR3 is CASSPEGSYNEQFF. The CDR3 bases are TGTGCCAGCAGCCCCGAGGGTTCCTACAATGAGCAGTTCTTC.

V usage is TRBV5-1 and J usage is TRBJ1-1, with 7 bases aligning to TRBD1. Per germline, CDR1 SGHRS and CDR2 YFSETQ. The CDR3 spans 15 residues. J gave up 1 base and V 4 bases, and 7 bases lay outside the gene matches. This CDR3 reads CASSGATGKNTEAFF. The CDR3, as DNA: TGCGCCAGCAGCGGGGCGACAGGGAAGAACACTGAAGCTTTCTTT. The whole variable domain, remainder taken from reference TRBV5-1 and TRBJ1-1, is KAGVTQTPRYLIKTRGQQVTLSCSPISGHRSVSWYQQTPGQGLQFLFEYFSETQRNKGNFPGRFSGRQFSNSRSEMNVSTLELGDSALYLCASSGATGKNTEAFFGQGTRLTVV.

The chain couples TRBV7-2 to TRBJ1-2; D ambiguous. From germline, CDR1 is SGHTA and CDR2 FQGNSA. The V end lost 0 bases, the J end lost 6 bases, and 17 bases lay between the germline ends. This CDR3 is built from 16 residues. CDR3 nucleotides: TGTGCCAGCAGCTTAGCACCGGGGATGAGTTATAATGGCTACACCTTC. Amino acid sequence: CASSLAPGMSYNGYTF.

The chain employs TRBV9 and TRBJ2-2, with TRBD1 matching over 9 bases. The junction had 8 bases not matched to a gene; V was cut back by 4 bases and J by 4 bases. The CDR3 totals 16 residues. Germline CDR1 is SGDLS and CDR2 is YYNGEE. The CDR3, as DNA: TGTGCCAGCAGCCCCAGGGGACAGGGTGGCACCGGGGAGCTGTTTTTT. It encodes CASSPRGQGGTGELFF.

This chain connects TRBV10-2 to TRBJ2-1, with TRBD2 identical over 10 bases. Germline CDR1 reads WSHSY; CDR2 reads SAAADI. CDR3 size: 15 residues. J was trimmed by 3 bases and V by 7 bases; bases with no gene match: 6. The CDR3: CASKKGLAFYNEQFF. The DNA for the CDR3 is TGCGCCAGCAAGAAGGGACTAGCGTTCTACAATGAGCAGTTCTTC.

The chain uses TRBV29-1 and TRBJ2-5; D possibly corresponds to TRBD2 (5 bases). Per the germline V gene, CDR1 is SQVTM and CDR2 is ANQGSEA. This CDR3 is 12 amino acids long. V was trimmed by 5 bases and J by 2 bases, leaving 9 bases between them. The CDR3 loop is CSVRSGQETQYF. CDR3 in DNA: TGCAGCGTTAGATCGGGACAAGAGACCCAGTACTTC. The complete variable domain, with remaining parts taken from reference TRBV29-1 and TRBJ2-5, reads SAVISQKPSRDICQRGTSLTIQCQVDSQVTMMFWYRQQPGQSLTLIATANQGSEATYESGFVIDKFPISRPNLTFSTLTVSNMSPEDSSIYLCSVRSGQETQYFGPGTRLLVL.

This clone has more than one count but fewer than ten. V usage is TRBV28 and J usage is TRBJ1-1; D might be TRBD1 (5 bases). Germline values: CDR1 MDHEN, CDR2 SYDVKM. V gave up 8 bases and J gave up 6 bases, with 16 bases separating them. This CDR3 comprises 13 residues. The CDR3 nucleotides are TGTGCCAGCTCGACAGCTCTACCCGCTGAAGCTTTCTTT. Protein: CASSTALPAEAFF.

The chain is built from TRBV6-2 or TRBV6-3 and TRBJ1-2; 7 bases are a match to TRBD1. Germline loops: CDR1 MNHEY, CDR2 SVGEGT. The ends lost 5 bases at V and 7 bases at J; junction bases unmatched: 13. The CDR3 consists of 15 residues. The CDR3 protein is CASSLSTGPVGGYTF. Here the CDR3 DNA reads TGTGCCAGCAGTCTATCGACAGGGCCTGTGGGTGGCTACACCTTC.

CDR3 amino acids: CASSQVRGNEQFF. The CDR3, as DNA: TGTGCCAGCAGCCAGGTCCGGGGGAATGAGCAGTTCTTC. The chain combines TRBV3-1 (or the pseudogene TRBV3-2) with TRBJ2-1, with D perhaps TRBD2 (6 bases). Trimming removed 3 bases at V and 7 bases at J, with 10 bases between. The CDR3 runs to 13 residues. The germline V gene encodes CDR1 LGHDT and CDR2 YNNKEL (reference sequence).

This clone was seen a few times. The chain is built from TRBV5-6 and TRBJ2-2, with 11 bases matching TRBD1. Losses at the gene ends were 1 base for V and 6 bases for J; bases not matched to a gene: 2. The CDR3 runs to 15 residues. From germline, CDR1 is SGHDT and CDR2 YYEEEE. CDR3 bases: TGTGCCAGCAGCTTGAAGGGACAGGGGGCCGGGGAGCTGTTTTTT. Amino acid sequence: CASSLKGQGAGELFF.

The genes are TRBV29-1 and TRBJ1-2; TRBD1 is a possible D gene (5 bases). The CDR3 is 14 residues long. The V gene's germline CDR1 is SQVTM and CDR2 ANQGSEA. V lost 4 bases and J 2 bases, leaving 14 bases between the germline ends. The CDR3 coding sequence is TGCAGCGTTGTTCCGCTTGGGGCAAACTATGGCTACACCTTC. Translating gives CSVVPLGANYGYTF.

This chain links TRBV28 with TRBJ2-7; D remains unclear. From germline, CDR1 is MDHEN and CDR2 SYDVKM. V was cut by 5 bases and J by 5 bases, with 10 bases left in between. CDR3 size: 12 residues. CDR3 DNA: TGTGCCAGCAGTCCACGGGTCGACGAGCAGTACTTC. Protein product: CASSPRVDEQYF.

This rearrangement joins TRBV3-1 (or the pseudogene TRBV3-2) to TRBJ1-5; D is undetermined. Trimming took 0 bases from V and 5 from J, leaving 11 bases between them. This CDR3 spans 15 amino acids. Germline-derived CDR1 and CDR2 are LGHDT and YNNKEL (reference sequence). The DNA of the CDR3 is TGTGCCAGCAGCCAAGATATGGCAGTCCATCAGCCCCAGCATTTT. Translated, it gives CASSQDMAVHQPQHF.

This clone occurred once. The chain has TRBV6-4 and TRBJ1-1; D not resolved. The CDR3 length is 13 residues. Trimming removed 6 bases from V and 2 bases from J, with 10 bases in between. CDR1 MRHNA and CDR2 SNTAGT come from the germline V gene. DNA of the CDR3: TGTGCCAGCAGGACGACACCCAACACTGAAGCTTTCTTT. This translates into CASRTTPNTEAFF.

Only one count was recorded for this clone. The chain uses TRBV9 and TRBJ1-1, with TRBD1 identical over 8 bases. J was trimmed by 4 bases and V by 2 bases; bases with no gene match: 4. The CDR3 sequence is 14 residues long. CDR1 and CDR2 (germline): SGDLS, YYNGEE. CDR3 DNA sequence: TGTGCCAGCAGCGTTATACAGGGGGGCACTGAAGCTTTCTTT. Translating gives CASSVIQGGTEAFF.

The genes are TRBV10-1 and TRBJ1-1; D uncertain. The CDR3 is 13 amino acids. Trimming cost V 2 bases and J 7 bases, with 11 bases left between them. Germline assignment: CDR1 WNHNN and CDR2 SYGVQD (reference sequence). CDR3 residues: CASSEQQRSEAFF. In DNA, the CDR3 is TGCGCCAGCAGTGAGCAGCAGCGGAGTGAAGCTTTCTTT.

The V and J genes are TRBV7-8 and TRBJ1-4; 10 bases align to TRBD1. There are 18 residues in the CDR3. Trimming at V came to 5 bases and at J to 0 bases, leaving 9 bases not matched to a gene. CDR1 and CDR2 (germline): SGHVS, FQNEAQ. CDR3 protein: CASSRPGTGAATNEKLFF. The CDR3 region has the DNA TGTGCCAGCAGCCGACCCGGGACAGGGGCTGCAACTAATGAAAAACTGTTTTTT.

V and J are TRBV29-1 and TRBJ2-7; the D gene is possibly TRBD1 (5 bases). The CDR3 has 12 amino acids. Germline values: CDR1 SQVTM, CDR2 ANQGSEA. The V gene lost 5 bases and the J gene lost 2 bases, with 10 bases spanning the gap. CDR3 DNA sequence: TGCAGCGTTTCTGACAGAACCTACGAGCAGTACTTC. Protein sequence: CSVSDRTYEQYF.

This chain links TRBV7-9 with TRBJ2-1; D might be TRBD2 (6 bases). The length of the CDR3 is 15 residues. Germline lookup yields CDR1 SEHNR and CDR2 FQNEAQ (reference sequence). Trimming took 5 bases from V and 15 from J, leaving 26 bases between them. CDR3 region: CASSPSIRGRTNSFF. CDR3 coding DNA: TGTGCCAGCAGCCCCTCCATAAGGGGACGGACTAATTCGTTCTTC.

A single count supports this clone. The rearrangement joins TRBV9 to TRBJ2-2, with unresolved D. Germline V gene data show CDR1 as SGDLS and CDR2 as YYNGEE. V shed 3 bases and J shed 3 bases, with 12 bases lying between them. CDR3 length: 15 amino acids. In nucleotides, the CDR3 is TGTGCCAGCAGCGCCTCGGGTTTTTACACCGGGGAGCTGTTTTTT. Translation gives CASSASGFYTGELFF.

A note on this clone: Other DNA variants within this sample encode the same CDR3. The chain links TRBV10-2 to TRBJ1-5; possible D gene TRBD1, 5 bases. The V end lost 4 bases, the J end lost 4 bases, and 8 bases lay between the germline ends. The CDR3 spans 13 residues. Germline CDR1 WSHSY, CDR2 SAAADI. The CDR3 DNA sequence: TGCGCCAGCAGTGGGCAGGGTAATCAGCCCCAGCATTTT. Translation gives CASSGQGNQPQHF.